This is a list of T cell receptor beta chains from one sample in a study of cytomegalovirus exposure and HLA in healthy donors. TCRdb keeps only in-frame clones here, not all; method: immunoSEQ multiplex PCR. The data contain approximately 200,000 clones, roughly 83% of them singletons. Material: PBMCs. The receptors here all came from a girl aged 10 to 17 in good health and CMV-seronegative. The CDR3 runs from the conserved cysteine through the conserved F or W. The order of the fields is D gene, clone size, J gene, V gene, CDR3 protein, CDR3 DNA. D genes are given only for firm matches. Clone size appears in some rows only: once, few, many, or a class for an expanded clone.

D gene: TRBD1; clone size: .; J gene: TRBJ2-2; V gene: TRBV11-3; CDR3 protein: CASSFGTGGGTGELFF; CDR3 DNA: TGTGCCAGCAGCTTCGGGACAGGGGGCGGCACCGGGGAGCTGTTTTTT
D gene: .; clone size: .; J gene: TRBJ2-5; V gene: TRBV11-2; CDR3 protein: CASSFSGLVETQYF; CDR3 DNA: TGTGCCAGCAGCTTTTCAGGGTTAGTAGAGACCCAGTACTTC
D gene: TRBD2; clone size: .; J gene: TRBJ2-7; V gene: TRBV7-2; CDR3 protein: CASSSGLAETISYEQYF; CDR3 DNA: TGTGCCAGCAGCTCCGGACTAGCGGAGACGATCTCCTACGAGCAGTACTTC
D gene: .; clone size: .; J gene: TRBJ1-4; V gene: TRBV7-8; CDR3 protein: CASSLGGSGGRREKLFF; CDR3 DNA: TGTGCCAGCAGCTTAGGGGGTAGCGGGGGAAGAAGGGAAAAACTGTTTTTT
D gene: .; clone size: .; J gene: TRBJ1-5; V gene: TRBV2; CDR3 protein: CASSGTEHSNQPQHF; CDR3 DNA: TGTGCCAGCAGTGGAACAGAACATAGCAATCAGCCCCAGCATTTT
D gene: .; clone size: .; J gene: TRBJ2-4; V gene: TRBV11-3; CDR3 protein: CASSLESNLAKNIQYF; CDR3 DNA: TGTGCCAGCAGCCTCGAATCTAATCTAGCCAAAAACATTCAGTACTTC
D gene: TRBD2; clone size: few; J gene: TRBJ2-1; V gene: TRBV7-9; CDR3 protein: CASSYSGRGYNEQFF; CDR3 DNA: TGTGCCAGCAGCTATAGCGGGAGGGGTTACAATGAGCAGTTCTTC
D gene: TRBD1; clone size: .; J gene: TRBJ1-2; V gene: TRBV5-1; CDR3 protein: CASSRPGQRYGYTF; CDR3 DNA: TGCGCCAGCAGCAGACCGGGACAGAGATATGGCTACACCTTC
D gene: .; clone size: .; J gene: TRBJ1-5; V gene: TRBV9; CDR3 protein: CASSVGQSNQPQHF; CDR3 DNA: TGTGCCAGCAGCGTAGGACAGTCGAATCAGCCCCAGCATTTT
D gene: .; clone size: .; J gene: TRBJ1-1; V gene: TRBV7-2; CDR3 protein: CASSQPDGMYTEAFF; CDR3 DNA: TGTGCCAGCAGCCAACCGGACGGGATGTACACTGAAGCTTTCTTT
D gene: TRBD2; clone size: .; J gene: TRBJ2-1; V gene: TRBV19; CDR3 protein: CASSGGLAYYDEQFF; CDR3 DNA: TGTGCCAGTAGTGGGGGACTAGCTTATTACGATGAGCAGTTCTTC
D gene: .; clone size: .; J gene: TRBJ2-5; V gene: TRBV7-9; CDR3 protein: CASSEEKAQYF; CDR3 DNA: TGTGCCAGCAGCGAGGAAAAAGCCCAGTACTTC
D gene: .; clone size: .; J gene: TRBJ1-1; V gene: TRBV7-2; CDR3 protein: CASSFYGSFTEAFF; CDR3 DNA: TGTGCCAGCAGCTTTTACGGGTCGTTCACTGAAGCTTTCTTT
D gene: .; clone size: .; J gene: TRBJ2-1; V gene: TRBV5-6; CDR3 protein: CASSLSPVNEQFF; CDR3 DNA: TGTGCCAGCAGCTTGTCACCGGTTAATGAGCAGTTCTTC
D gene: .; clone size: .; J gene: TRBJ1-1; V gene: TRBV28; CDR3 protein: CASSLQETVETEAFF; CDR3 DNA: TGTGCCAGCAGTTTGCAGGAAACTGTGGAAACTGAAGCTTTCTTT
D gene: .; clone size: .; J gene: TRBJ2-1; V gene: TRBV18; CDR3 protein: CASSPSRLPRDNEQFF; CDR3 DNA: TGTGCCAGCTCACCAAGCCGTCTTCCTCGGGACAATGAGCAGTTCTTC
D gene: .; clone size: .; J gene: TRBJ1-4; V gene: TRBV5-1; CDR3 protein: CASSIPSGDPNEKLFF; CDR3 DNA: TGCGCCAGCAGCATCCCCTCGGGGGATCCTAATGAAAAACTGTTTTTT